This T cell receptor (beta chain) was retrieved from a study of T cells after yellow fever vaccination. Ten or more counts support this clonotype. It was through 5'RACE template switching that TCR cDNA was made, with a universal primer site and UMIs added. TCRdb passed the 5' RACE reads through MiXCR, listing each CDR3 protein once. The table has 25,000 to 35,000 distinct CDR3 sequences, just under 6.5% seen once. Looked up from germline, CDR1 is ENHRY and CDR2 is SYGVKD. With 4 bases removed from V and 3 bases from J, the gap between germline ends came to 15 bases. The CDR3 spans 15 residues. The TCR originated in a man aged 25 to 40 who received the YFV17D yellow fever vaccine. This material consisted of PBMCs, either bulk or a sorted T-cell subset (CD4+, CD8+, memory, or dextramer-sorted; not recorded which), taken on the day of the yellow fever booster vaccination. This chain connects TRBV10-3 to TRBJ1-2, with D possibly being TRBD1 (5 bases). The CDR3, as DNA: TGTGCCATCAGTGTGGGGACTTCCACGGACTATGGCTACACCTTC. It yields the protein CAISVGTSTDYGYTF.